The source of this T cell receptor (beta chain) is a study of post-analysis software for immune sequencing data. The germline V gene has CDR1 LNHNV and CDR2 YYDKDF (reference sequence). V gave up 7 bases and J gave up 0 bases; unmatched junction bases: 9. The CDR3 contains 15 residues. This clonotype turned up a few times. Its antigen is unknown. General study findings and limits: Under the F measure, samples that were prepared in one batch clustered strongly together. Controls had lower frequencies than patients of four or five TRBV segments, which included TRBV5-6, TRBV5-1 and TRBV20-1.

cDNA libraries for TCR beta contained unique molecular identifiers. TCRdb reprocessed the PCR reads with MiXCR, giving one entry per CDR3 protein. The repertoire has approximately 180,000 distinct CDR3 sequences, approximately 28% of them found once; the top ten carry 1.5%. This receptor was obtained from a girl aged 5-17 years with multiple sclerosis. The specimen was blood. The chain joins TRBV15 to TRBJ2-7, with 7 bases fitting TRBD2. The CDR3 region is CATKALAENSYEQYF. The CDR3 DNA follows: TGTGCCACCAAGGCTCTAGCGGAGAACTCCTACGAGCAGTACTTC.